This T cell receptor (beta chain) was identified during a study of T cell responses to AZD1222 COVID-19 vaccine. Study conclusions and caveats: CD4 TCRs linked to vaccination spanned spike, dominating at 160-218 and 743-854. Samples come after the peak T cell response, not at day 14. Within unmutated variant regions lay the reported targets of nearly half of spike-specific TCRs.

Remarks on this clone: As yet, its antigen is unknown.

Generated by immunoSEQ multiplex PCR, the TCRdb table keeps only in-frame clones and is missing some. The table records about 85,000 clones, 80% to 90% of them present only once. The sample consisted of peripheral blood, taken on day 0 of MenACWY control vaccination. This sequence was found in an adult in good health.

CDR3 sequence: CASSTGHSNTGELFF. For the CDR3, the DNA is TGTGCCAGCAGCACGGGACACTCGAACACCGGGGAGCTGTTTTTT. The chain uses TRBV5-4 and TRBJ2-2; perhaps TRBD1 as D (6 bases). Trimming cost V 4 bases and J 0 bases, with 10 bases left between them. Germline CDR1 SGHNT, CDR2 YYREEE (reference sequence). The CDR3 extends over 15 amino acids.